The TCR beta chain described here comes from a study of CD4 T cell repertoires in COVID-19. The V gene's germline CDR1 is MNHEY and CDR2 SVGAGI. V was pared by 7 bases and J by 5 bases, with 6 bases between. CDR3 length: 11 amino acids. The data were produced by immunoSEQ multiplex PCR, yet TCRdb's version contains in-frame clones alone and is incomplete. Of some 71,000 clones listed, 80% to 90% are singletons. No culture step preceded sequencing of the ex vivo isolated memory T cells. Specimen: CD4+ T cells from peripheral blood, collected after recovery from COVID-19. The TCR sequence derives from a human donor who had COVID-19. The J gene is TRBJ2-1, the V gene TRBV6-5; no firm D call. The CDR3: CASTENNEQFF. The CDR3 DNA is TGTGCCAGCACAGAGAACAATGAGCAGTTCTTC.